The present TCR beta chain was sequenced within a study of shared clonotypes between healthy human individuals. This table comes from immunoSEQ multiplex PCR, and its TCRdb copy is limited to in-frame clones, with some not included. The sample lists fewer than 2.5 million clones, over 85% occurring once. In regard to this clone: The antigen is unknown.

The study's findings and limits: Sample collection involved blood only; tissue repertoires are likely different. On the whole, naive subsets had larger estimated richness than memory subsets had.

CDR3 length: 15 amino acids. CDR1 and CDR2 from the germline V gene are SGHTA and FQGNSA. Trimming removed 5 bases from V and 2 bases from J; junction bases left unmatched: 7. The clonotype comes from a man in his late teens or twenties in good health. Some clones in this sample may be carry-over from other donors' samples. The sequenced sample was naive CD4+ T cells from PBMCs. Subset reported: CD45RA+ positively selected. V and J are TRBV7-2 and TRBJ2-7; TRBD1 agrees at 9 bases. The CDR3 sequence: CASSAAGTGTYEQYF. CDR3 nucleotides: TGTGCCAGCAGCGCGGCCGGGACAGGGACCTACGAGCAGTACTTC.